In this sample, the clone carrying this T cell receptor (beta chain) turned up once. The source of the sample is a study of technical replicates of blood from a handful of donors. The repertoire was sequenced with immunoSEQ multiplex PCR; TCRdb's copy has only in-frame clones and lacks some. The sample consists of tens of thousands of clones, approximately 92% of them appearing once. J lost 3 bases, V lost 1 base, and 13 bases had no gene match. CDR1 GTSNPN and CDR2 SVGIG come from the germline V gene (reference sequence). The CDR3 is 17 amino acids. The sequence came from a human donor in good health. Sequencing input: T cells isolated from PBMCs. The chain links TRBV30 to TRBJ2-7; 9 bases align to TRBD2. The CDR3 spells CAWSAVFGLAPYYEQYF. CDR3 DNA sequence: TGTGCCTGGAGTGCTGTCTTTGGACTAGCGCCCTACTACGAGCAGTACTTC.